The 26 T cell receptor beta chains given below trace back to one sample, sequenced in a study of shared clonotypes between healthy human individuals. Profiled with immunoSEQ multiplex PCR; TCRdb holds only in-frame clones, not every one. The sample contains about 2.2 million clones, roughly 93% of which appear only once. The naive CD8 subset, CD45RO-negative cells positively selected for CCR7, excluded terminally differentiated effector memory CD45RA+ cells. The sequencing sample was made of naive CD8+ T cells from PBMCs. The receptor set was obtained from a man younger than 35 in good health. Some clones in this sample may be carry-over from other donors' samples.

The rearrangement links TRBV4-1 to TRBJ1-4; D gene unclear. There are 17 residues in the CDR3. Germline loops: CDR1 MGHRA, CDR2 YSYEKL. Trimming took 1 base from V and 0 from J, leaving 12 bases between them. This chain's CDR3 is CASSQVSPAATNEKLFF. DNA of the CDR3: TGCGCCAGCAGCCAAGTGTCTCCGGCGGCAACTAATGAAAAACTGTTTTTT.

On this clone: The same CDR3 also results from other DNA sequences found in this sample. V gene TRBV9 combines with J gene TRBJ2-7; tentative D call: TRBD2 (5 bases). The CDR3 covers 14 residues. Looked up from germline, CDR1 is SGDLS and CDR2 is YYNGEE. The V gene lost 0 bases and the J gene lost 7 bases, with 14 bases spanning the gap. The CDR3 protein is CASSVAGTGGEQYF. The CDR3 region has the DNA TGTGCCAGCAGCGTAGCCGGAACTGGCGGGGAGCAGTACTTC.

V and J are TRBV28 and TRBJ2-1, with 9 bases lining up with TRBD2. The CDR3 has 19 residues. Germline CDR1 reads MDHEN; CDR2 reads SYDVKM. V lost 3 bases, J lost 5 bases, and 17 bases stayed unmatched. The CDR3: CASSFPRLSGRGGHNEQFF. The CDR3 region has the DNA TGTGCCAGCAGTTTCCCGCGACTTAGCGGGAGAGGGGGGCACAATGAGCAGTTCTTC.

This chain joins TRBV7-9 and TRBJ2-7; 7 positions agree with TRBD1. V was pared by 5 bases and J by 6 bases, with 13 bases of the junction left unmatched. The CDR3 contains 15 residues. CDR1 SEHNR and CDR2 FQNEAQ come from the germline V gene (reference sequence). CDR3 residues: CASSPNRGRMGEQYF. CDR3 nucleotides: TGTGCCAGCAGCCCAAACAGGGGAAGGATGGGCGAGCAGTACTTC.

The rearrangement uses TRBV7-9 and TRBJ1-5; 9 bases agree with TRBD1. Germline V CDR1 and CDR2: SEHNR, FQNEAQ (reference sequence). V was pared by 11 bases and J by 5 bases, with 10 bases of the junction left unmatched. The CDR3 covers 14 residues. CDR3 protein: CAGQGQGNDQPQHF. In DNA form, the CDR3 reads TGTGCCGGACAGGGACAGGGAAACGATCAGCCCCAGCATTTT.

The rearrangement joins TRBV10-1 to TRBJ1-4, with D unclear. Trimming stripped 0 bases from V and 10 bases from J, with 15 bases between. This CDR3 comprises 15 residues. Per germline, CDR1 WNHNN and CDR2 SYGVQD (reference sequence). The CDR3 sequence: CASSESSTPVGKLFF. The CDR3 DNA reads as TGCGCCAGCAGTGAGTCTTCGACACCCGTGGGAAAACTGTTTTTT.

The gene calls are TRBV9 and TRBJ2-6; unclear D gene. This CDR3 spans 15 amino acids. V was clipped by 2 bases and J by 0 bases, with 6 bases between them. CDR1 is SGDLS, CDR2 YYNGEE, per germline. CDR3 sequence reads: CASSVTLSGANVLTF. Here the CDR3 DNA reads TGTGCCAGCAGCGTGACCCTCTCTGGGGCCAACGTCCTGACTTTC.

This clone was recorded once. The chain recombines TRBV19 with TRBJ1-1; TRBD1 matches at 8 bases. The CDR3 covers 16 residues. With 5 bases clipped from V and 3 bases from J, the junction kept 11 bases outside the gene matches. CDR1 and CDR2 (germline): LNHDA, SQIVND (reference sequence). CDR3 region: CASSSTTRGRDTEAFF. The CDR3 coding sequence is TGTGCCAGTAGTTCAACGACCAGGGGGCGGGACACTGAAGCTTTCTTT.

The rearrangement joins TRBV5-8 to TRBJ1-5; D uncertain. V was pared by 5 bases and J by 7 bases, with 16 bases between. Per the germline V gene, CDR1 is SGHTS and CDR2 is YDEGEE. The CDR3 consists of 14 residues. CDR3 in amino acids: CASSLSGAGQPQHF. The CDR3, as DNA: TGTGCCAGCAGTTTGTCGGGCGCGGGACAGCCCCAGCATTTT.

The CDR3 reads CASSPHSTPLYNEQFF. Here the CDR3 DNA reads TGTGCCAGCAGCCCGCACAGCACCCCACTATACAATGAGCAGTTCTTC. The chain uses TRBV7-3 and TRBJ2-1; D gene unclear. CDR1 SGHTA and CDR2 FQGTGA come from the germline V gene. Trimming took 5 bases from V and 4 from J, leaving 18 bases between them. CDR3 length: 16 residues.

The rearrangement joins TRBV7-9 to TRBJ2-5; 7 bases match TRBD1. This CDR3 comprises 16 residues. The germline gives CDR1 SEHNR, CDR2 FQNEAQ (reference sequence). J lost 1 base, V lost 0 bases, and 5 bases had no gene match. As DNA, the CDR3 is TGTGCCAGCAGCTTAGCTTACAGACAGGGCCAAGAGACCCAGTACTTC. Its translation: CASSLAYRQGQETQYF. Looking up the rest from reference TRBV7-9 and TRBJ2-5 gives the full variable domain: DTGVSQNPRHKITKRGQNVTFRCDPISEHNRLYWYRQTLGQGPEFLTYFQNEAQLEKSRLLSDRFSAERPKGSFSTLEIQRTEQGDSAMYLCASSLAYRQGQETQYFGPGTRLLVL.

V is TRBV7-6 and J is TRBJ2-1; possibly TRBD1 or TRBD2 for D (5 bases each). From germline, CDR1 is SGHVS and CDR2 FNYEAQ. Trimming stripped 4 bases from V and 1 base from J, with 11 bases between. CDR3 size: 15 residues. The CDR3 nucleotides read TGTGCCAGCAGCTCCCGGGACGGATCCTACAATGAGCAGTTCTTC. It translates to CASSSRDGSYNEQFF. Full variable domain (remainder filled in from reference TRBV7-6 and TRBJ2-1): GAGVSQSPRYKVTKRGQDVALRCDPISGHVSLYWYRQALGQGPEFLTYFNYEAQQDKSGLPNDRFSAERPEGSISTLTIQRTEQRDSAMYRCASSSRDGSYNEQFFGPGTRLTVL.

The chain links TRBV11-2 to TRBJ1-1; D unclear. Trimming pared 4 bases from V and 6 bases from J, leaving 3 bases between. Looked up from germline, CDR1 is SGHAT and CDR2 is FQNNGV. The CDR3 sequence is 10 residues long. CDR3 in DNA: TGTGCCAGCAGCTCTCCTGAAGCTTTCTTT. Translated: CASSSPEAFF.

This chain uses TRBV5-8 with TRBJ2-7, with 7 bases lining up with TRBD1. This CDR3 contains 17 residues. The junction had 15 bases not matched to a gene; V was cut back by 4 bases and J by 2 bases. Per germline, CDR1 SGHTS and CDR2 YDEGEE. This chain's CDR3 is CASSPPPDRESTYEQYF. CDR3 bases: TGTGCCAGCAGCCCTCCGCCTGACAGGGAATCAACCTACGAGCAGTACTTC.

This chain links TRBV28 with TRBJ1-2; no clear D gene. V lost 7 bases and J lost 0, with 12 bases in between. The CDR3 runs to 14 residues. In germline, CDR1 is MDHEN, CDR2 SYDVKM. The CDR3 is CASTLVRANYGYTF. CDR3 coding DNA: TGTGCCAGCACCTTGGTGCGGGCTAACTATGGCTACACCTTC.

V usage is TRBV20-1 and J usage is TRBJ2-3; no firm D call. Looked up from germline, CDR1 is DFQATT and CDR2 is SNEGSKA (reference sequence). Trimming removed 5 bases at V and 6 bases at J, with 9 bases between. This CDR3 region has 11 residues. For the CDR3, the DNA is TGCAGTGCTCCTCTTGCCGATACGCAGTATTTT. Protein sequence: CSAPLADTQYF.

This rearrangement joins TRBV2 to TRBJ2-2; the D gene is possibly TRBD1 (6 bases). CDR1 is SNHLY and CDR2 is FYNNEI in the germline V gene. V lost 6 bases, J lost 6 bases, and 11 bases lay in between. The CDR3 is 13 amino acids. CDR3: CASRRGSPGELFF. CDR3 nucleotides: TGTGCCAGCAGGAGGGGGTCCCCCGGGGAGCTGTTTTTT.

This rearrangement joins TRBV4-1 to TRBJ2-2, with 7 nucleotides matching TRBD2. J was trimmed by 2 bases and V by 4 bases; bases with no gene match: 10. In germline, CDR1 is MGHRA, CDR2 YSYEKL. The CDR3 is 17 amino acids. The CDR3 region is CASSREGLADNTGELFF. The CDR3 nucleotides read TGCGCCAGCAGCCGAGAGGGGCTAGCGGACAACACCGGGGAGCTGTTTTTT.

The chain carries TRBV27 and TRBJ2-1; D is unresolved. The CDR3 loop spans 15 amino acids. The ends were cut back, 4 bases at V and 0 bases at J, with 10 bases in the middle. Germline V lookup: CDR1 MNHEY, CDR2 SMNVEV (reference sequence). The CDR3 spells CASSSPYSSYNEQFF. The CDR3 region has the DNA TGTGCCAGCAGTTCCCCTTATAGCTCCTACAATGAGCAGTTCTTC.

This chain joins TRBV28 and TRBJ2-7, with 14 bases fitting TRBD2. CDR1 is MDHEN and CDR2 is SYDVKM in the germline V gene. The CDR3 spans 18 residues. Trimming took 6 bases from V and 4 from J; bases not matched to a gene: 14. The CDR3 is CASSLGLAGEYIGYEQYF. The CDR3 nucleotides read TGTGCCAGCAGCCTGGGACTAGCGGGAGAGTACATCGGGTACGAGCAGTACTTC.

The V and J genes are TRBV9 and TRBJ2-1, with D tentatively TRBD1 (6 bases). V lost 3 bases, J lost 12 bases, and 16 bases lay in between. This CDR3 has 13 residues. The germline V gene encodes CDR1 SGDLS and CDR2 YYNGEE. The CDR3 region is CASSAPGESGQFF. The CDR3 nucleotides are TGTGCCAGCAGCGCGCCAGGGGAATCGGGGCAGTTCTTC.

V is TRBV27 and J is TRBJ2-3; 8 bases map to TRBD2. The CDR3 loop spans 16 amino acids. V gave up 0 bases and J gave up 8 bases; unmatched junction bases: 10. Germline V gene sequence: CDR1 MNHEY, CDR2 SMNVEV (reference sequence). The CDR3 region is CASSLSSGRAGVTQYF. The CDR3 DNA sequence: TGTGCCAGCAGTTTATCTTCCGGGAGGGCCGGGGTTACGCAGTATTTT.

V gene TRBV2 combines with J gene TRBJ2-7; D uncertain. The germline CDR1 and CDR2 sequences are SNHLY and FYNNEI. The CDR3 consists of 14 residues. Between the trimmed V and J ends, which lost 3 bases and 3 bases, there was a span of 12 bases. The CDR3 sequence: CASSDSFGGYEQYF. CDR3 coding DNA: TGTGCCAGCAGTGACAGTTTTGGCGGCTACGAGCAGTACTTC.

The chain carries TRBV7-9 and TRBJ1-1; TRBD1 agrees at 7 bases. CDR3 size: 14 residues. Germline CDR1 SEHNR, CDR2 FQNEAQ (reference sequence). The V and J ends lost 4 bases and 1 base, in that order; junction bases with no gene match: 3. The DNA for the CDR3 is TGTGCCAGCAGCTATGGGACAGCGAACACTGAAGCTTTCTTT. Residues: CASSYGTANTEAFF.

The chain is built from TRBV7-9 and TRBJ1-1, with D uncertain. Trimming removed 5 bases at V and 0 bases at J, with 7 bases between. The CDR3 spans 13 residues. Per germline, CDR1 SEHNR and CDR2 FQNEAQ (reference sequence). The CDR3 here is CASSRLLNTEAFF. The CDR3 DNA follows: TGTGCCAGCAGCCGTTTATTGAACACTGAAGCTTTCTTT.

The J gene is TRBJ2-7, the V gene TRBV7-3; 11 positions match TRBD2. The CDR3 runs to 15 residues. The germline V gene has CDR1 SGHTA and CDR2 FQGTGA. V dropped 3 bases and J dropped 4; count of bases not matched to a gene: 5. The CDR3 coding sequence is TGTGCCAGCAGCTTGGTAGCGGGAGGGCTATACGAGCAGTACTTC. As protein: CASSLVAGGLYEQYF. Full variable domain (outside the CDR3, taken from reference TRBV7-3 and TRBJ2-7): GAGVSQTPSNKVTEKGKYVELRCDPISGHTALYWYRQSLGQGPEFLIYFQGTGAADDSGLPNDRFFAVRPEGSVSTLKIQRTERGDSAVYLCASSLVAGGLYEQYFGPGTRLTVT.